The 4 T cell receptor beta chains below come from one sample, sequenced in a study of T-cell memory formation after mild COVID-19. From the 5' RACE reads, TCRdb called clonotypes with MiXCR, one entry per CDR3 protein. The data contain 58,000 or so distinct CDR3 sequences, 28% of them seen just once; the ten biggest clones take up roughly two fifths. Material for sequencing was PBMCs or a T cell subset sorted from them (not recorded which). The receptors come from a man aged 18-30 years who had mild COVID-19 (a few samples of this study predate the infection). Cell type and time point are not known.

This clonotype was seen repeatedly, ten times or more. The rearrangement links TRBV12-3 or TRBV12-4 to TRBJ1-2, with a tentative D call TRBD1 (6 bases). Trimming shortened V by 5 bases and J by 7 bases, and 20 bases separated the two germline ends. The CDR3 runs 15 residues. CDR3 residues: CASSLSVGGISGYTF. The CDR3, as DNA: TGTGCCAGCAGTCTTTCTGTAGGGGGGATTTCTGGCTACACCTTC.

This clonotype has only a few counts. CDR3 region: CASSSTSGDYNEQFF. CDR3 nucleotides: TGTGCCAGTAGTTCGACTAGCGGGGACTACAATGAGCAGTTCTTC. The chain carries TRBV19 and TRBJ2-1, with TRBD2 matching over 11 bases. This CDR3 contains 15 residues. Germline V CDR1 and CDR2: LNHDA, SQIVND (reference sequence). J lost 3 bases, V lost 5 bases, and 3 bases had no gene match.

The chain joins TRBV7-9 to TRBJ2-1; no firm D call. Trimming pared 1 base from V and 7 bases from J, leaving 5 bases between. The germline gives CDR1 SEHNR, CDR2 FQNEAQ (reference sequence). The CDR3 spans 12 residues. CDR3 in DNA: TGTGCCAGCAGCTTAGGGCGGAATGAGCAGTTCTTC. This translates into CASSLGRNEQFF.

CDR3: CASSILAGQETQYF. The CDR3 region has the DNA TGTGCCAGCAGCATACTAGCGGGGCAAGAGACCCAGTACTTC. V is TRBV7-9 and J is TRBJ2-5; TRBD2 agrees at 10 bases. Germline V lookup: CDR1 SEHNR, CDR2 FQNEAQ (reference sequence). The V segment lost 5 bases and the J segment 2 bases; nucleotides outside the gene matches: 2. The CDR3 totals 14 residues.